This passage covers 29 T cell receptor beta chains from one sample sequenced in a study of early T cells in non-severe SARS-CoV-2 infection. TCRdb used MiXCR to reprocess the 5' RACE reads, holding one entry per CDR3 protein. The table includes around 40,000 distinct CDR3 sequences, about 11% detected once. The sample comprised whole blood. Every receptor here comes from an adult who was a healthcare worker with PCR-confirmed SARS-CoV-2 infection or an uninfected control (not recorded which).

This clonotype was seen repeatedly, ten times or more. This sequence joins TRBV29-1 and TRBJ1-1, with D uncertain. The CDR3 has 16 amino acids. V was shortened by 7 bases and J by 3 bases, with 24 bases between the two germline ends. Germline V gene data show CDR1 as SQVTM and CDR2 as ANQGSEA. In DNA form, the CDR3 reads TGCAGCGCTATATCGAACGGAGGCTTGGTGTACACTGAAGCTTTCTTT. Translating gives CSAISNGGLVYTEAFF.

This clonotype was observed a few times. This sequence joins TRBV5-1 and TRBJ1-1, with no clear D. V was clipped by 0 bases and J by 4 bases, with 16 bases between them. This CDR3 has 16 residues. Germline CDR1 reads SGHRS; CDR2 reads YFSETQ. CDR3 in amino acids: CASSLVIYSLGTEAFF. The CDR3 DNA reads as TGCGCCAGCAGCTTGGTTATCTACTCATTGGGCACTGAAGCTTTCTTT.

The gene calls are TRBV6-1 and TRBJ2-1, with D maybe TRBD2 (5 bases). CDR3 length equals 10 residues. Trimming stripped 6 bases from V and 13 bases from J, with 10 bases between. Germline CDR1 and CDR2: MNHNS and SASEGT. Here the CDR3 DNA reads TGTGCCAGCAGCAAACTAGGTCAGTTCTTC. Its protein product is CASSKLGQFF.

The sample holds a few counts of this clonotype. In DNA form, the CDR3 reads TGTGCCAGCAGCTTCAACGACAGGCAAGAGACCCAGTACTTC. It yields the protein CASSFNDRQETQYF. The chain combines TRBV7-8 with TRBJ2-5, with a weak D call TRBD1 (6 bases). The CDR3 consists of 14 residues. V was trimmed by 3 bases and J by 2 bases, leaving 10 bases between them. Germline CDR1 reads SGHVS; CDR2 reads FQNEAQ.

The J gene is TRBJ1-5, the V gene TRBV24-1; no firm D call. Trimming pared 4 bases from V and 0 bases from J, leaving 3 bases between. This CDR3 spans 13 amino acids. Per germline, CDR1 KGHDR and CDR2 SFDVKD. CDR3 DNA sequence: TGTGCCACCAGTGACGGTAGCAATCAGCCCCAGCATTTT. As protein: CATSDGSNQPQHF.

The rearrangement uses TRBV4-2 and TRBJ1-5; D not resolved. The CDR3 has 15 residues. The V end lost 1 base, the J end lost 5 bases, and 12 bases lay between the germline ends. Germline V lookup: CDR1 LGHNA, CDR2 YNFKEQ. CDR3 nucleotides: TGTGCCAGCAGCCAAGTTAACAGCCTCGATCAGCCCCAGCATTTT. Amino acid sequence: CASSQVNSLDQPQHF.

The chain employs TRBV7-2 and TRBJ1-2; D gene ambiguous. The germline gives CDR1 SGHTA, CDR2 FQGNSA. V was trimmed by 1 base and J by 3 bases, leaving 12 bases between them. CDR3 length equals 15 residues. CDR3 bases: TGTGCCAGCAGCTTAGTAGGTGCGGGCGACTATGGCTACACCTTC. Its protein product is CASSLVGAGDYGYTF.

This clonotype was observed at least ten times. The chain couples TRBV7-2 to TRBJ2-5, with D maybe TRBD2 (6 bases). This CDR3 comprises 12 residues. Germline V CDR1 and CDR2: SGHTA, FQGNSA. Trimming pared 1 base from V and 8 bases from J, leaving 8 bases between. Here the CDR3 reads CASSLEAGTQYF. CDR3 nucleotide sequence: TGTGCCAGCAGCTTAGAAGCGGGCACCCAGTACTTC.

This clonotype was seen a few times. This chain joins TRBV6-2 or TRBV6-3 and TRBJ2-5, with 7 bases fitting TRBD1. The CDR3 runs 14 residues. Germline V CDR1 and CDR2: MNHEY, SVGEGT. Trimming cost V 4 bases and J 0 bases; bases outside gene matches: 2. The CDR3 DNA sequence: TGTGCCAGCAGTTCGACAGGGTACCAAGAGACCCAGTACTTC. Amino acids: CASSSTGYQETQYF.

This rearrangement joins TRBV7-9 to TRBJ2-2; no definite D call. The length of the CDR3 is 15 residues. CDR1 and CDR2 (germline): SEHNR, FQNEAQ (reference sequence). V was clipped by 2 bases and J by 0 bases, with 7 bases between them. The CDR3 here is CASSLLGTNTGELFF. The CDR3 region has the DNA TGTGCCAGCAGCTTACTCGGAACGAACACCGGGGAGCTGTTTTTT.

CDR3 sequence reads: CAWKNTEAFF. DNA for the CDR3: TGTGCCTGGAAGAACACTGAAGCTTTCTTT. This chain uses TRBV30 with TRBJ1-1; D not certain. V was cut by 4 bases and J by 1 base, with 1 base left in between. Germline V gene lookup returns CDR1 GTSNPN and CDR2 SVGIG (reference sequence). The CDR3 has 10 amino acids. The entire variable domain, with the rest obtained from reference TRBV30 and TRBJ1-1, is as follows: SQTIHQWPATLVQPVGSPLSLECTVEGTSNPNLYWYRQAAGRGLQLLFYSVGIGQISSEVPQNLSASRPQDRQFILSSKKLLLSDSGFYLCAWKNTEAFFGQGTRLTVV.

Note on this clonotype: A much bigger clone sits one base away, suggesting this may be a read error. V gene TRBV29-1 combines with J gene TRBJ2-1; D perhaps matches TRBD2 (5 bases). The CDR3 consists of 11 residues. V was shortened by 4 bases and J by 10 bases, with 11 bases between the two germline ends. Germline-derived CDR1 and CDR2 are SQVTM and ANQGSEA. In nucleotides, the CDR3 is TGCAGCGTTGTGAGGGCCGGGGAGCAGTTCTTC. Protein sequence: CSVVRAGEQFF.

This clonotype has ten or more counts. The V and J genes are TRBV5-1 and TRBJ2-3; D is ambiguous. V was shortened by 7 bases and J by 0 bases, with 9 bases between the two germline ends. CDR1 SGHRS and CDR2 YFSETQ come from the germline V gene. CDR3 length: 13 amino acids. In DNA form, the CDR3 reads TGCGCCAGCGGATCCCCTAGCACAGATACGCAGTATTTT. This gives the protein CASGSPSTDTQYF.

This clonotype was seen ten or more times. The genes are TRBV5-3 and TRBJ1-1, with 7 nucleotides matching TRBD1. TRBV5-3 is an open reading frame whose function is uncertain. The length of the CDR3 is 18 residues. J lost 1 base, V lost 4 bases, and 16 bases had no gene match. The CDR3 DNA is TGTGCCAGAAGCACCCTGGACAGGCCACCGCACTCGAACACTGAAGCTTTCTTT. As protein: CARSTLDRPPHSNTEAFF.

The rearrangement links TRBV5-5 to TRBJ1-1; D is uncertain. The CDR3 totals 13 residues. CDR1 and CDR2 (germline): SGHKS, YYEKEE (reference sequence). The germline V and J ends were trimmed by 4 bases and 7 bases, with 14 bases remaining between them. This CDR3 is CASSRTWSFEAFF. The CDR3 DNA reads as TGTGCCAGCAGCCGAACATGGAGTTTTGAAGCTTTCTTT.

The chain recombines TRBV7-3 with TRBJ2-3; 9 bases map to TRBD2. J gave up 1 base and V 2 bases, and 10 bases lay outside the gene matches. CDR3 size: 18 residues. Germline V gives CDR1 SGHTA, CDR2 FQGTGA. The CDR3 region has the DNA TGTGCCAGCAGCTTATGGGGCCAGCGGGGGGCTCGCACAGATACGCAGTATTTT. It translates to CASSLWGQRGARTDTQYF.

This clonotype was seen many times. This chain connects TRBV7-9 to TRBJ2-3; TRBD2 agrees at 9 bases. Trimming at V came to 5 bases and at J to 8 bases, leaving 11 bases not matched to a gene. Germline V gene lookup returns CDR1 SEHNR and CDR2 FQNEAQ (reference sequence). This CDR3 comprises 15 residues. The CDR3 spells CASSIQSGGQSTQYF. CDR3 coding DNA: TGTGCCAGCAGCATACAAAGCGGGGGGCAGAGTACGCAGTATTTT.

The rearrangement uses TRBV7-9 and TRBJ1-4; D unresolved. Germline values: CDR1 SEHNR, CDR2 FQNEAQ (reference sequence). V shed 1 base and J shed 1 base, with 10 bases lying between them. CDR3 length: 16 amino acids. CDR3: CASSLELEGTNEKLFF. The CDR3 nucleotides are TGTGCCAGCAGCTTAGAGTTAGAAGGAACTAATGAAAAACTGTTTTTT.

This clonotype has a count of ten or more. The rearrangement uses TRBV28 and TRBJ2-7; D possibly corresponds to TRBD2 (6 bases). Germline assignment: CDR1 MDHEN and CDR2 SYDVKM. With 7 bases removed from V and 3 bases from J, the gap between germline ends came to 7 bases. The CDR3 has 11 amino acids. The CDR3 nucleotides are TGTGCCAGCACCGGGGGCTACGAGCAGTACTTC. Encoded protein: CASTGGYEQYF.

The genes are TRBV19 and TRBJ1-4; D is uncertain. The germline V gene encodes CDR1 LNHDA and CDR2 SQIVND (reference sequence). Trimming removed 6 bases at V and 5 bases at J, with 19 bases between. CDR3 length equals 16 residues. The CDR3 coding sequence is TGTGCCAGTAGGAGAGTAGCTACGGATTTAAATGAAAAACTGTTTTTT. Amino acids: CASRRVATDLNEKLFF.

CDR3 sequence (DNA): TGTGCCAGCAGCCGACAGAATTCACCCCTCCACTTT. Translated, it gives CASSRQNSPLHF. The rearrangement joins TRBV14 to TRBJ1-6; a possible D gene is TRBD1 (5 bases). The CDR3 has 12 residues. Trimming stripped 4 bases from V and 7 bases from J, with 5 bases between. The V gene's germline CDR1 is SGHDN and CDR2 FVKESK.

This clonotype was recorded at least ten times. The V gene is TRBV18, the J gene TRBJ2-7, with unresolved D. Germline loops: CDR1 KGHSH, CDR2 LQKENI. Trimming removed 2 bases from V and 4 bases from J, with 9 bases in between. The CDR3 totals 13 residues. The CDR3 nucleotides read TGTGCCAGCTCACCAAATGATCGGTACGAGCAGTACTTC. Translated: CASSPNDRYEQYF.

This clonotype has a count of ten or more. The J gene is TRBJ1-4, the V gene TRBV5-6; TRBD1 is a possible D gene (6 bases). V was cut by 4 bases and J by 4 bases, with 14 bases left in between. Germline V CDR1 and CDR2: SGHDT, YYEEEE. The CDR3 length is 15 residues. The CDR3 region is CASSVQGRINEKLFF. CDR3 DNA sequence: TGTGCCAGCAGCGTACAGGGACGGATTAATGAAAAACTGTTTTTT.

This clonotype was recorded at least ten times. The CDR3 here is CASSLTGAYGYTF. The DNA for the CDR3 is TGTGCCAGCAGTTTGACAGGGGCCTATGGCTACACCTTC. V gene TRBV12-3 or TRBV12-4 combines with J gene TRBJ1-2; 8 bases line up with TRBD1. With V trimmed by 3 bases and J by 4 bases, 1 base remained unmatched. The CDR3 spans 13 residues.

This clonotype was counted between two and nine times. The genes are TRBV9 and TRBJ1-2; D not certain. The V end lost 6 bases, the J end lost 13 bases, and 19 bases lay between the germline ends. Germline V gene sequence: CDR1 SGDLS, CDR2 YYNGEE. The CDR3 has 12 amino acids. The CDR3 reads CASMQWGMAPTF. CDR3 DNA sequence: TGTGCCAGCATGCAATGGGGTATGGCCCCCACCTTC.

This clonotype appeared many times. The CDR3: CASSIQAAAREKLFF. The CDR3, as DNA: TGTGCCAGTAGTATCCAGGCGGCGGCCCGCGAAAAACTGTTTTTT. V usage is TRBV19 and J usage is TRBJ1-4; D call uncertain. In germline, CDR1 is LNHDA, CDR2 SQIVND (reference sequence). The V end lost 3 bases, the J end lost 8 bases, and 16 bases lay between the germline ends. The CDR3 sequence is 15 residues long.

V is TRBV7-8 and J is TRBJ2-1; TRBD1 agrees at 8 bases. Germline trimming cut 3 bases from V and 2 bases from J; bases unmatched to any gene: 3. Germline CDR1 is SGHVS and CDR2 is FQNEAQ. This CDR3 region has 15 residues. The CDR3: CASSFKDRAYNEQFF. The CDR3 DNA sequence: TGTGCCAGCAGCTTTAAGGACAGGGCCTACAATGAGCAGTTCTTC.

This clonotype came up many times. V gene TRBV18 combines with J gene TRBJ2-5; unclear D gene. Trimming took 6 bases from V and 5 from J, leaving 10 bases between them. The CDR3 sequence is 12 residues long. Per the germline V gene, CDR1 is KGHSH and CDR2 is LQKENI. The CDR3 is CASSTSQETQYF. The CDR3 DNA is TGTGCCAGCTCGACTTCCCAGGAGACCCAGTACTTC.

This clonotype was observed many times. J is TRBJ2-1 and V is TRBV5-1; 9 bases agree with TRBD2. The CDR3 consists of 15 residues. Germline lookup yields CDR1 SGHRS and CDR2 YFSETQ. Trimming took 6 bases from V and 3 from J; bases not matched to a gene: 7. The CDR3 here is CASTFSGGLYNEQFF. The CDR3 DNA reads TGCGCCAGCACCTTTAGCGGGGGCCTCTACAATGAGCAGTTCTTC.